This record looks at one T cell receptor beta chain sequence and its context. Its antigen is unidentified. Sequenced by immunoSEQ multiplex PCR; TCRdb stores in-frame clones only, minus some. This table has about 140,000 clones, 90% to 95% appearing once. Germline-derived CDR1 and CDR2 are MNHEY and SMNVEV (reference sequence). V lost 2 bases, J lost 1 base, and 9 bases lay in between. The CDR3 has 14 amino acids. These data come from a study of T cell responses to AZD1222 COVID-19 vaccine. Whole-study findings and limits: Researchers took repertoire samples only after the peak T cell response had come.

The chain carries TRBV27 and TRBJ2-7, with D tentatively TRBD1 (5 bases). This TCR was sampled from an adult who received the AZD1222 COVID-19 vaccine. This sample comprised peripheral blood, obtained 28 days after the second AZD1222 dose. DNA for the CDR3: TGTGCCAGCAGTTTAGGAAGGGGTTCCTACGAGCAGTACTTC. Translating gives CASSLGRGSYEQYF.